The clone carrying this T cell receptor (beta chain) appeared a few times. The data are from a study of low-dose radiotherapy and immunotherapy resistance in tumors. At the level of the study: The patients were given nivolumab 240 mg every two weeks and ipilimumab 1 mg/kg every six weeks, through an intravenous route.

Administered to the donors were nivolumab, ipilimumab, aspirin, low-dose cyclophosphamide and low-dose radiotherapy. Those who qualified had advanced solid tumors (lacking tumor-infiltrating lymphocytes). Priming of first-strand cDNA relied on TRAV- and TRBV-specific primers (covering alpha and beta chains). A roughly 19-cycle PCR with a constant-region primer and V-primer adapter amplified TCRs. TCRdb passed the reads through MiXCR, listing each CDR3 protein once. The sample lists under 11,000 distinct CDR3 sequences; 50% to 65% were seen once. Germline loops: CDR1 DFQATT, CDR2 SNEGSKA (reference sequence). The germline V and J ends were trimmed by 1 base and 5 bases, with 9 bases remaining between them. This CDR3 is built from 13 residues.

The genes are TRBV20-1 and TRBJ2-1; no clear D. The TCR originated in a human donor with advanced metastatic prostate, ovarian, gallbladder or colorectal cancer (not recorded which). This table probably holds off-target reads from a library built for another chain. CDR3 sequence (DNA): TGCAGTGCTAGAGTATTCGGTCACAATGAGCAGTTCTTC. Amino acids: CSARVFGHNEQFF.